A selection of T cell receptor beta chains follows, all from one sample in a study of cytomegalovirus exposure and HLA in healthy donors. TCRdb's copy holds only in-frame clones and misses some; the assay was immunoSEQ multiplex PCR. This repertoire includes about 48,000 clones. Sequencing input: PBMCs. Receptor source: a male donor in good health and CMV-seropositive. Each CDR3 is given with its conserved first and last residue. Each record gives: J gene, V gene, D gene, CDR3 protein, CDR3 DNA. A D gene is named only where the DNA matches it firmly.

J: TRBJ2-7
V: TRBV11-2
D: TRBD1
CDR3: CASGMDRGYEQYF
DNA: TGTGCCAGCGGGATGGACAGGGGCTACGAGCAGTACTTC

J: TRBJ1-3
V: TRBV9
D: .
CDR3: CASSVEDVRSGNTIYF
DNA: TGTGCCAGCAGCGTAGAAGACGTGCGGTCTGGAAACACCATATATTTT

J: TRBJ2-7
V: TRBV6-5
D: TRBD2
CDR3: CASSHSGISYEQYF
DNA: TGTGCCAGCAGTCATAGCGGGATTTCCTACGAGCAGTACTTC

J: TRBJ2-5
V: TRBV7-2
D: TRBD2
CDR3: CASSPGLAGPPGETQYF
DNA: TGTGCCAGCAGTCCAGGACTAGCGGGGCCCCCCGGAGAGACCCAGTACTTC

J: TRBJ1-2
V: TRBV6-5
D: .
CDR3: CASSRGQLYGYTF
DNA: TGTGCCAGCAGCCGTGGACAGCTCTATGGCTACACCTTC

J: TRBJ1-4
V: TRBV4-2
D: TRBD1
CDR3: CASSPTGGPLIADEKLFF
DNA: TGTGCCAGCAGCCCAACAGGGGGCCCCCTCATCGCTGATGAAAAACTGTTTTTT

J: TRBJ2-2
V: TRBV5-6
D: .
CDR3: CASSFISGEGGELFF
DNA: TGTGCCAGCAGCTTTATCTCGGGGGAAGGCGGGGAGCTGTTTTTT

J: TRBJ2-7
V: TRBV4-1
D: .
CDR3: CASSQEGEANYEQYF
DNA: TGCGCCAGCAGCCAAGAAGGAGAAGCCAACTACGAGCAGTACTTC

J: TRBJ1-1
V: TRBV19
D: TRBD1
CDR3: CASRPPTGVPRKDTEAFF
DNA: TGTGCCAGCCGTCCCCCGACAGGGGTCCCAAGGAAAGACACTGAAGCTTTCTTT

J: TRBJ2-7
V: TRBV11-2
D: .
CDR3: CASSNRQNYEQYF
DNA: TGTGCCAGCAGCAACCGACAGAACTACGAGCAGTACTTC

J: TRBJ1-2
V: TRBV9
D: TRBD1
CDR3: CASSETGGVGYGYTF
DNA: TGTGCCAGCAGCGAGACAGGGGGAGTTGGCTATGGCTACACCTTC

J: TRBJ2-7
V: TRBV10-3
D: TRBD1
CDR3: CAIREIPGQGAYEQYF
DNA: TGTGCCATCAGGGAAATTCCCGGACAGGGTGCGTACGAGCAGTACTTC

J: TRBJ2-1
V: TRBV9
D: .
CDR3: CASGEGGDYNEQFF
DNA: TGTGCCAGCGGGGAGGGGGGAGACTACAATGAGCAGTTCTTC

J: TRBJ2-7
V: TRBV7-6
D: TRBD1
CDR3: CASGTGGYEQYF
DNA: TGTGCCAGCGGGACAGGGGGCTACGAGCAGTACTTC

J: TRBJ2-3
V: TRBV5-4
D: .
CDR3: CASSPTPVATDTQYF
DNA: TGTGCAAGCAGCCCTACACCCGTAGCCACAGATACGCAGTATTTT

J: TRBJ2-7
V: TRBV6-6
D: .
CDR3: CASGGSPYEQYF
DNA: TGTGCCAGCGGGGGGTCACCCTACGAGCAGTACTTC

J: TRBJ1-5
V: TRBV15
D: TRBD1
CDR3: CATSSFKGGQPQHF
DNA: TGTGCCACCAGCAGTTTTAAAGGGGGCCAGCCCCAGCATTTT

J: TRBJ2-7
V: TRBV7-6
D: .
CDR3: CASGSGDGAYEQYF
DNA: TGTGCCAGCGGGTCCGGAGACGGGGCCTACGAGCAGTACTTC

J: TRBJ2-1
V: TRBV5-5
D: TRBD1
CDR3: CASSLKGTGRYNEQFF
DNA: TGTGCCAGCAGCTTGAAAGGGACAGGCCGCTACAATGAGCAGTTCTTC

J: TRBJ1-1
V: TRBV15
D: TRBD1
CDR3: CATSSGTGQGGDTEAFF
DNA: TGTGCCACCAGCAGTGGGACAGGGCAGGGAGGGGACACTGAAGCTTTCTTT

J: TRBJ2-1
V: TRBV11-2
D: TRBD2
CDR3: CASSLDLGTSYEQFF
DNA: TGTGCCAGCAGCTTAGATCTAGGGACTAGCTATGAGCAGTTCTTC

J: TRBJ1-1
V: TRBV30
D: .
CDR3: CAWSVQPGNTEAFF
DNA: TGTGCCTGGAGTGTCCAACCAGGGAACACTGAAGCTTTCTTT

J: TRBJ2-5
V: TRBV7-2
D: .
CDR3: CASSLAASYQETQYF
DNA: TGTGCCAGCAGCTTAGCGGCTAGCTACCAAGAGACCCAGTACTTC

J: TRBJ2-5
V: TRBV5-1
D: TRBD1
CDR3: CASSADRGLQETQYF
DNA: TGCGCCAGCAGCGCGGACAGGGGGCTTCAGGAGACCCAGTACTTC

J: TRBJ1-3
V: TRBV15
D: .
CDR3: CATSRDQNSGNTIYF
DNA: TGTGCCACCAGCAGAGATCAGAACTCTGGAAACACCATATATTTT

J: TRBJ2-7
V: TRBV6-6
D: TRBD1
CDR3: CASRPGQGSYEQYF
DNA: TGTGCCAGCAGACCGGGACAGGGCTCCTACGAGCAGTACTTC

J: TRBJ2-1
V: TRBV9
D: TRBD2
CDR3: CASSAGGKSYNEQFF
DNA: TGTGCCAGCAGCGCCGGGGGGAAATCCTACAATGAGCAGTTCTTC

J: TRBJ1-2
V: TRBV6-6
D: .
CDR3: CASSYAGGWKGYTF
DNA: TGTGCCAGCAGTTATGCTGGGGGCTGGAAGGGCTACACCTTC

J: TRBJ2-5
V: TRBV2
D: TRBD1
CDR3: CASSGRGETQYF
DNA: TGTGCCAGCAGTGGCAGGGGGGAGACCCAGTACTTC

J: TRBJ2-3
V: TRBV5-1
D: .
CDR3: CASSLAFQSPDTQYF
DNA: TGCGCCAGCAGCTTGGCCTTTCAGTCCCCAGATACGCAGTATTTT

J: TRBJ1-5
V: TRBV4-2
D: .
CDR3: CASSQDRGQPQHF
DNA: TGTGCCAGCAGCCAAGATCGGGGTCAGCCCCAGCATTTT

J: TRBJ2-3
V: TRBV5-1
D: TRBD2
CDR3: CASSLGGLAADTQYF
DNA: TGCGCCAGCAGCTTGGGGGGACTAGCGGCAGATACGCAGTATTTT

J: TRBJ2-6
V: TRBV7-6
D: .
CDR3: CASSFPGGANVLTF
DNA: TGTGCCAGCAGTTTCCCGGGGGGGGCCAACGTCCTGACTTTC

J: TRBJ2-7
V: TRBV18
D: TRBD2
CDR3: CASSPRLAGSYEQYF
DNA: TGTGCCAGCTCACCACGTCTAGCGGGGTCCTACGAGCAGTACTTC

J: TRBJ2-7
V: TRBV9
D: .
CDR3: CASSVAFPGNYEQYF
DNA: TGTGCCAGCAGCGTAGCTTTTCCGGGGAATTACGAGCAGTACTTC

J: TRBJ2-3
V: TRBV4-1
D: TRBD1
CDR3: CASSQESTGFTDTQYF
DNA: TGCGCCAGCAGCCAAGAATCGACAGGGTTTACAGATACGCAGTATTTT

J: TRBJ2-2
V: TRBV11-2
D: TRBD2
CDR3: CASSFGLAGGSLTGELFF
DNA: TGTGCCAGCAGCTTCGGACTAGCGGGGGGTTCACTCACCGGGGAGCTGTTTTTT

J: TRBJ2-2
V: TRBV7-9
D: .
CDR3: CASSLRQVVTGELFF
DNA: TGTGCCAGCAGCTTAAGGCAGGTGGTTACCGGGGAGCTGTTTTTT

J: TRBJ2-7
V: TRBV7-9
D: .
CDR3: CASSYGEGVYEQYF
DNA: TGTGCCAGCAGCTATGGGGAGGGGGTCTACGAGCAGTACTTC

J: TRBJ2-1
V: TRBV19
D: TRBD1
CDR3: CASSIPGQGGGNEQFF
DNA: TGTGCCAGTAGTATCCCGGGACAGGGTGGGGGCAATGAGCAGTTCTTC

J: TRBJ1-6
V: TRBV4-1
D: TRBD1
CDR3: CASSQTRDRGSSPLHF
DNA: TGCGCCAGCAGCCAAACCCGGGACAGGGGGAGTTCACCCCTCCACTTT

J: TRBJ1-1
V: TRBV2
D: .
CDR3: CASNLQGPGWAFF
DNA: TGTGCCAGCAACCTACAGGGTCCCGGGTGGGCTTTCTTT

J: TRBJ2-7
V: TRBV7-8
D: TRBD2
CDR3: CASSLARAGGDEQYF
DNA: TGTGCCAGCAGCTTAGCGCGAGCGGGGGGTGACGAGCAGTACTTC

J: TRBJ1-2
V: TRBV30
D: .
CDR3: CAWRLGGFGNGYTF
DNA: TGTGCCTGGAGACTGGGGGGATTTGGGAATGGCTACACCTTC

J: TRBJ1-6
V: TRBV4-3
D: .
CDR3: CASSQVGGSNSPLHF
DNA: TGCGCCAGCAGCCAAGTGGGGGGTTCTAATTCACCCCTCCACTTT

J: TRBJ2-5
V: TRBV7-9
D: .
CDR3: CASSYSLGSGFGTQYF
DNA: TGTGCCAGCAGCTATTCTTTGGGTTCGGGGTTTGGGACCCAGTACTTC

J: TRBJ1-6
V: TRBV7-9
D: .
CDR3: CASSLESGNNSPLHF
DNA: TGTGCCAGCAGCTTAGAGAGCGGGAATAATTCACCCCTCCACTTT

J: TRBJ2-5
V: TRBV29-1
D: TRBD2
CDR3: CSVDGSSGGAGKTQYF
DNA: TGCAGCGTTGATGGGAGTAGCGGGGGGGCCGGGAAGACCCAGTACTTC

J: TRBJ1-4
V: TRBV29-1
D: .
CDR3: CSGWFREKLFF
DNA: TGCAGCGGATGGTTTCGGGAAAAACTGTTTTTT

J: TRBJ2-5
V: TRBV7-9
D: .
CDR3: CASSLDPLAQETQYF
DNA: TGTGCCAGCAGCTTAGACCCCTTAGCGCAAGAGACCCAGTACTTC

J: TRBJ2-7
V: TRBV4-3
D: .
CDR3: CASSADSRYEQYF
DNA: TGCGCCAGCAGCGCAGACTCGCGCTACGAGCAGTACTTC

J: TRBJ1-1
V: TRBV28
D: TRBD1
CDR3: CASRPTGVTEAFF
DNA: TGTGCCAGCAGGCCCACAGGGGTAACTGAAGCTTTCTTT

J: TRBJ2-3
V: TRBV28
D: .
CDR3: CASSFSGKDTQYF
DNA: TGTGCCAGCAGTTTTTCAGGGAAAGATACGCAGTATTTT

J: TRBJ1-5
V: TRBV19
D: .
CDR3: CASSIGPGWFSDLNQPQHF
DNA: TGTGCCAGTAGTATAGGCCCCGGGTGGTTTAGCGATTTAAATCAGCCCCAGCATTTT

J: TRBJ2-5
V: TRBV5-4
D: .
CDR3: CASFPSGDETQYF
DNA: TGTGCCAGCTTTCCGTCGGGGGATGAGACCCAGTACTTC

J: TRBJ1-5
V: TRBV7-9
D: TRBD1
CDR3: CASSSGTGWNQPQHF
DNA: TGTGCCAGCAGCTCCGGGACAGGGTGGAATCAGCCCCAGCATTTT

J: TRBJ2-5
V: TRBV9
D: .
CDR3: CASSVSAGKETQYF
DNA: TGTGCCAGCAGCGTGTCGGCAGGCAAGGAGACCCAGTACTTC

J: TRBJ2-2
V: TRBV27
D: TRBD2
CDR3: CASGIGGAVGELFF
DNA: TGTGCCAGCGGGATCGGGGGGGCAGTCGGGGAGCTGTTTTTT

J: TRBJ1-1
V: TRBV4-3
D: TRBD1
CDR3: CASSQGTGYLNTEAFF
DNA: TGCGCCAGCAGCCAAGGGACAGGGTACCTGAACACTGAAGCTTTCTTT

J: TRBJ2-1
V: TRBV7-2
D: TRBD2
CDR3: CASSPTGTSRGEQFF
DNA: TGTGCCAGCAGCCCGACGGGGACTAGCCGTGGTGAGCAGTTCTTC